This TCR beta chain was captured in a study of regulatory T cells in long-lasting Graves disease. Across the study: Antithyroid drug intake by newly diagnosed Graves' patients had lasted under 3 months.

Libraries of TCR beta came from iRepertoire HTBI primers plus Arm-PCR of CDR3 regions. TCRdb analysed the multiplex PCR reads with MiXCR anew, one entry per CDR3 protein. The sample includes some 500,000 distinct CDR3 sequences, about 16% of them seen just once. Time point indicated: newly diagnosed GD, antithyroid drugs for less than 3 months. Researchers made the TCR library from RNA that was extracted from PBMCs. The germline CDR1 and CDR2 sequences are PRHDT and FYEKMQ (reference sequence). The V end was cut by 5 bases, the J end by 9 bases, with 22 bases between. CDR3 length: 15 amino acids. This sample was also put to use in a study of T cells in Graves' hyperthyroidism and ophthalmopathy.

The material was peripheral blood mononuclear cells (PBMCs), obtained at new diagnosis, from a patient treated with antithyroid drugs. The chain links TRBV13 to TRBJ1-2; D is perhaps TRBD1 (5 bases). The source is a woman aged 40 to 65 with Graves disease. CDR3 sequence reads: CASSILPGTHNSYTF. CDR3 DNA sequence: TGTGCCAGCAGCATTCTGCCCGGGACGCACAATAGCTACACCTTC.